These T cell receptor beta chains were read from a single sample in a study of vaccination effects on CD4 cells after COVID-19. Their antigens remain unidentified. Assay used: immunoSEQ multiplex PCR; TCRdb lists only in-frame clones, some missing. The profile shows 20,000 to 25,000 clones, about 80% of them singletons. The sequences come from CD4+ T cells from PBMCs cultured with a peptide pool, collected before COVID-19 vaccination. The source is a human donor who had a prior SARS-CoV-2 infection. The CDR3 runs from the conserved cysteine through the conserved F or W. The D gene is left open where the match is weak. Size is omitted from some rows. Given values are once, few, many or a class for expanded clones.

v_call	clone_size	cdr3_length	d_call	j_call	cdr3_aa	cdr3_nt
TRBV7-2	.	12	.	TRBJ1-3	CASSLERNTIYF	TGTGCCAGCAGCTTAGAAAGAAACACCATATATTTT
TRBV19	.	14	TRBD1	TRBJ2-2	CASSKTGNPGELFF	TGTGCCAGTAGTAAGACAGGGAATCCCGGGGAGCTGTTTTTT
TRBV6-4	.	14	TRBD2	TRBJ2-3	CASSAGGETDTQYF	TGTGCCAGCAGTGCGGGAGGGGAGACAGATACGCAGTATTTT
TRBV3-1/TRBV3-2	few	13	.	TRBJ1-1	CASSQDISTEAFF	TGTGCCAGCAGCCAAGATATTTCGACAGAAGCTTTCTTT
TRBV6-5	few	13	TRBD2	TRBJ2-3	CASKVIAGDTQYF	TGTGCCAGCAAGGTGATAGCGGGAGATACGCAGTATTTT
TRBV5-6	.	11	.	TRBJ2-1	CASSLFNEQFF	TGTGCCAGCAGCTTGTTTAATGAGCAGTTCTTC
TRBV4-3	.	19	TRBD2	TRBJ2-7	CASSRKVRTGTSGTYEQYF	TGCGCCAGCAGCCGGAAAGTAAGAACGGGGACTAGCGGTACCTACGAGCAGTACTTC
TRBV18	.	16	.	TRBJ2-3	CASSPSNDRRTDTQYF	TGTGCCAGCTCACCAAGTAACGACCGCCGCACAGATACGCAGTATTTT
TRBV5-1	.	17	TRBD2	TRBJ2-5	CASRKTSGGIVRETQYF	TGCGCCAGCCGCAAAACTAGCGGGGGGATTGTGAGAGAGACCCAGTACTTC
TRBV9	.	13	.	TRBJ1-4	CASCLRPDEKLFF	TGTGCCAGCTGCCTCCGGCCAGATGAAAAACTGTTTTTT
TRBV10-3	.	16	TRBD1	TRBJ1-2	CAISEGGDRGDYGYTF	TGTGCCATCAGTGAGGGAGGGGACAGGGGAGACTATGGCTACACCTTC
TRBV19	.	21	TRBD2	TRBJ2-3	CASSIGLGLAGGPFYTDTQYF	TGTGCCAGTAGTATCGGGTTAGGACTAGCGGGAGGGCCTTTCTACACAGATACGCAGTATTTT
TRBV18	.	14	TRBD1	TRBJ1-2	CASSVQGTGYGYTF	TGTGCCAGCTCAGTTCAGGGGACAGGCTATGGCTACACCTTC
TRBV9	.	13	.	TRBJ2-5	CASSGTVQETQYF	TGTGCCAGCAGCGGGACAGTCCAAGAGACCCAGTACTTC
TRBV18	.	16	TRBD1	TRBJ2-2	CASSPLGQGASGELFF	TGTGCCAGCTCGCCACTCGGACAGGGGGCTTCCGGGGAGCTGTTTTTT
TRBV6-4	once	14	.	TRBJ2-7	CASSDRQRLYEQYF	TGTGCCAGCAGTGACAGGCAGCGACTCTACGAGCAGTACTTC
TRBV18	.	17	TRBD2	TRBJ2-1	CASSPTAGASSYNEQFF	TGTGCCAGCTCACCGACTGCGGGAGCGAGCTCCTACAATGAGCAGTTCTTC
TRBV6-5	.	13	TRBD1	TRBJ1-5	CASSSNRGQPQHF	TGTGCCAGCAGTTCGAACAGGGGTCAGCCCCAGCATTTT
TRBV6-5	.	12	TRBD1	TRBJ2-7	CASGDRVNEQYF	TGTGCCAGCGGGGACAGGGTAAACGAGCAGTACTTC
TRBV7-9	once	19	TRBD2	TRBJ2-1	CASSLPPSGSYSSYNEQFF	TGTGCCAGCAGCTTACCCCCTAGCGGGAGCTACTCATCCTACAATGAGCAGTTCTTC
TRBV20-1	.	11	.	TRBJ2-7	CSAIRGYEQYF	TGCAGTGCTATCAGGGGCTACGAGCAGTACTTC
TRBV28	.	15	.	TRBJ2-1	CASSSPSEAQHEQFF	TGTGCCAGCAGTTCACCTTCAGAGGCCCAACATGAGCAGTTCTTC
TRBV19	.	15	.	TRBJ1-3	CASSRSYYSGNTIYF	TGTGCCAGTAGTCGATCTTACTACTCTGGAAACACCATATATTTT
TRBV5-1	few	14	.	TRBJ1-2	CASSLAQSWYGYTF	TGCGCCAGCAGCTTGGCCCAATCCTGGTATGGCTACACCTTC
TRBV4-1	once	14	.	TRBJ2-7	CASSLSRLVYEQYF	TGCGCCAGCAGCCTCAGTCGACTGGTCTACGAGCAGTACTTC
TRBV19	.	14	TRBD2	TRBJ2-1	CATRRRETYNEQFF	TGTGCCACCCGACGGCGGGAGACTTACAATGAGCAGTTCTTC
TRBV5-6	.	15	.	TRBJ1-3	CASSVRAFSGNTIYF	TGTGCCAGCAGCGTCAGGGCCTTCTCTGGAAACACCATATATTTT
TRBV11-3	.	13	.	TRBJ2-3	CASSLMYSDTQYF	TGTGCCAGCAGCCTAATGTATTCAGATACGCAGTATTTT
TRBV3-1/TRBV3-2	few	14	TRBD1	TRBJ1-1	CASSQVQGDTEAFF	TGTGCCAGCAGCCAAGTACAGGGGGACACTGAAGCTTTCTTT
TRBV2	few	14	.	TRBJ2-1	CASRMGGLNNEQFF	TGTGCCAGCAGGATGGGCGGGCTGAACAATGAGCAGTTCTTC
TRBV6-5	.	13	.	TRBJ1-6	CASSTEGNSPLHF	TGTGCCAGCAGCACGGAGGGAAATTCACCCCTCCACTTT
TRBV5-8	.	15	TRBD1	TRBJ2-7	CASSQQGALSYEQYF	TGTGCCAGCAGCCAACAGGGGGCTTTGTCCTACGAGCAGTACTTC
TRBV2	.	15	TRBD2	TRBJ2-1	CASSEFSGGYNEQFF	TGTGCCAGCAGTGAATTCAGCGGGGGTTACAATGAGCAGTTCTTC
TRBV5-6	.	13	.	TRBJ2-5	CASSRGSQETQYF	TGTGCCAGCAGCCGGGGGAGCCAAGAGACCCAGTACTTC
TRBV7-9	few	14	.	TRBJ2-1	CASSRTISYNEQFF	TGTGCCAGCAGCCGGACTATCTCCTACAATGAGCAGTTCTTC